These T cell receptor beta chains were read from a single sample in a study of T cell responses to AZD1222 COVID-19 vaccine. Sequenced by immunoSEQ multiplex PCR; TCRdb stores in-frame clones only, minus some. The sample contains more than 85,000 clones, roughly 84% of which appear only once. The starting material was peripheral blood, obtained on day 0 of AZD1222 vaccination. Every receptor here comes from an adult in good health. CDR3s include the opening cysteine and the closing phenylalanine or tryptophan. D genes are given only for firm matches. A clone size is listed for some rows: how often the clone was seen (once, few, many), or a class if it is expanded.

TRBV24-1,TRBJ2-6,-,-,CATSDRGSPGANVLTF,TGTGCCACCAGTGATCGAGGGAGCCCTGGGGCCAACGTCCTGACTTTC
TRBV27,TRBJ1-2,-,-,CASSLGAGGYYGYTF,TGTGCCAGCAGTTTAGGGGCAGGCGGATACTATGGCTACACCTTC
TRBV14,TRBJ1-4,-,-,CASSPGLATNEKLFF,TGTGCCAGCAGCCCCGGGTTAGCAACTAATGAAAAACTGTTTTTT
TRBV3-1/TRBV3-2,TRBJ1-5,-,-,CASGPVGMGQPQHF,TGTGCCAGCGGACCAGTAGGGATGGGTCAGCCCCAGCATTTT
TRBV9,TRBJ2-1,-,TRBD2,CASSADPGLAVSNEQFF,TGTGCCAGCAGCGCGGATCCGGGACTAGCGGTCAGTAATGAGCAGTTCTTC
TRBV28,TRBJ2-1,-,TRBD2,CASSPLAGYYNEQFF,TGTGCCAGCAGTCCACTAGCGGGATATTACAATGAGCAGTTCTTC
TRBV5-5,TRBJ2-1,few,-,CASSRDPVGGEQFF,TGTGCCAGCAGTCGAGACCCCGTCGGGGGTGAGCAGTTCTTC
TRBV6-4,TRBJ1-2,once,-,CASSDIRQSYGYTF,TGTGCCAGCAGTGACATACGACAGAGCTATGGCTACACCTTC
TRBV7-8,TRBJ1-3,-,-,CASSLAAGSGNTIYF,TGTGCCAGCAGCTTAGCGGCAGGGTCGGGAAACACCATATATTTT
TRBV29-1,TRBJ2-1,-,TRBD2,CSVARGLAGSNEQFF,TGCAGCGTTGCGCGGGGCCTAGCGGGAAGCAATGAGCAGTTCTTC
TRBV18,TRBJ2-1,-,TRBD2,CASSPPGLAGGGNEQFF,TGTGCCAGCTCACCTCCGGGACTAGCGGGGGGCGGAAATGAGCAGTTCTTC
TRBV29-1,TRBJ1-2,-,-,CSYLIPGRSYGYTF,TGCAGCTACCTCATTCCTGGGAGGAGCTATGGCTACACCTTC
TRBV28,TRBJ2-5,-,TRBD1,CASSRDRVQETQYF,TGTGCCAGCAGCCGGGACAGGGTTCAAGAGACCCAGTACTTC
TRBV7-3,TRBJ1-6,-,-,CASSLDHRGSPLHF,TGTGCCAGCAGCTTAGATCATCGAGGGTCACCCCTCCACTTT
TRBV11-2,TRBJ2-3,-,-,CASSLDISYTDTQYF,TGTGCCAGCAGCTTGGACATCTCCTACACAGATACGCAGTATTTT
TRBV7-2,TRBJ1-3,-,-,CASSPAPGTGNTIYF,TGTGCCAGCAGCCCGGCGCCGGGGACTGGAAACACCATATATTTT
TRBV3-1/TRBV3-2,TRBJ1-1,-,-,CASSQEPGNTEAFF,TGTGCCAGCAGCCAAGAACCCGGGAACACTGAAGCTTTCTTT
TRBV5-5,TRBJ1-2,few,TRBD1,CASSSDRGKAGYTF,TGTGCCAGCAGTTCAGACAGGGGAAAAGCTGGCTACACCTTC
TRBV18,TRBJ1-6,-,TRBD1,CASSQGQGNSPLHF,TGTGCCAGCTCACAAGGACAGGGGAATTCACCCCTCCACTTT
TRBV5-1,TRBJ2-2,-,TRBD1,CASSLGDRDSTGELFF,TGCGCCAGCAGCTTGGGGGACAGGGACAGCACCGGGGAGCTGTTTTTT
TRBV7-2,TRBJ2-7,few,TRBD2,CASSSGLAGVLYEQYF,TGTGCCAGCAGCTCCGGACTAGCGGGAGTTTTGTACGAGCAGTACTTC
TRBV18,TRBJ2-1,-,TRBD1,CASSPGQISYNEQFF,TGTGCCAGCTCACCGGGACAGATCTCCTACAATGAGCAGTTCTTC
TRBV15,TRBJ1-5,-,-,CATSRETGNQPQHF,TGTGCCACCAGCAGAGAAACAGGGAATCAGCCCCAGCATTTT
TRBV4-3,TRBJ1-2,few,-,CASSQDKKRGEKGYGYTF,TGCGCCAGCAGCCAAGATAAAAAAAGGGGGGAAAAAGGCTATGGCTACACCTTC
TRBV24-1,TRBJ2-2,few,-,CATSAGVDTGELFF,TGTGCCACCAGTGCGGGGGTAGACACCGGGGAGCTGTTTTTT
TRBV14,TRBJ1-2,-,-,CASSQDAYGYTF,TGTGCCAGCAGCCAGGACGCTTATGGCTACACCTTC
TRBV7-3,TRBJ2-1,once,TRBD2,CASSLDIGGRAQFF,TGTGCCAGCAGCTTAGATATTGGCGGGAGGGCCCAGTTCTTC
TRBV27,TRBJ2-5,-,-,CASSSPETQYF,TGTGCCAGCAGCTCACCTGAGACCCAGTACTTC
TRBV27,TRBJ2-1,-,-,CASRVAHEQFF,TGTGCCAGCAGAGTCGCTCATGAGCAGTTCTTC
TRBV24-1,TRBJ1-2,few,-,CATSVTANYGYTF,TGTGCCACCAGTGTCACAGCTAACTATGGCTACACCTTC
TRBV29-1,TRBJ1-2,-,-,CSVEDSSGTRKNYTF,TGCAGCGTTGAAGATAGTTCCGGGACACGCAAGAATTACACCTTC
TRBV6-1,TRBJ2-6,-,-,CASSEAGGANVLTF,TGTGCCAGCAGTGAAGCGGGGGGGGCCAACGTCCTGACTTTC
TRBV5-4,TRBJ2-5,-,-,CASSLEPTQETQYF,TGTGCCAGCAGCTTGGAACCAACCCAAGAGACCCAGTACTTC
TRBV10-1,TRBJ2-1,-,TRBD2,CANPGSGGSSYNEQFF,TGCGCCAACCCAGGCAGCGGGGGAAGCTCCTACAATGAGCAGTTCTTC
TRBV6-2/TRBV6-3,TRBJ2-3,once,TRBD1,CASSSWTGEKDTQYF,TGTGCCAGCAGTTCTTGGACAGGGGAGAAAGATACGCAGTATTTT
TRBV9,TRBJ1-5,-,-,CASSVTGENNQPQHF,TGTGCCAGCAGCGTGACAGGAGAGAACAATCAGCCCCAGCATTTT
TRBV6-1,TRBJ1-1,-,-,CASSEEGWGVDTEAFF,TGTGCCAGCAGTGAAGAAGGCTGGGGTGTGGACACTGAAGCTTTCTTT
TRBV5-1,TRBJ2-3,-,TRBD2,CASSTGLAAASTDTQYF,TGCGCCAGCAGCACGGGACTAGCGGCGGCTAGCACAGATACGCAGTATTTT
TRBV28,TRBJ1-6,-,TRBD1,CASSLTGGLNSPLHF,TGTGCCAGCAGTTTGACAGGGGGCTTGAATTCACCCCTCCACTTT
TRBV2,TRBJ2-2,-,TRBD2,CASLWTSGVTGELFF,TGTGCCAGTCTATGGACTAGCGGGGTTACCGGGGAGCTGTTTTTT
TRBV27,TRBJ2-3,-,TRBD2,CASSFKAGGADTQYF,TGTGCCAGCAGTTTTAAAGCGGGGGGTGCAGATACGCAGTATTTT
TRBV5-1,TRBJ2-7,few,-,CASSLEPRSYEQYF,TGCGCCAGCAGCTTGGAGCCTCGCTCCTACGAGCAGTACTTC
TRBV7-2,TRBJ2-7,-,TRBD2,CASSLSGSGYGTYEQYF,TGTGCCAGCAGCTTAAGCGGGAGTGGCTATGGAACCTACGAGCAGTACTTC
TRBV7-9,TRBJ2-2,few,-,CASSLVTGANTGELFF,TGTGCCAGCAGCTTAGTGACAGGAGCGAACACCGGGGAGCTGTTTTTT
TRBV5-1,TRBJ1-2,-,TRBD1,CASSLAGQNYGYTF,TGCGCCAGCAGCTTGGCGGGACAGAACTATGGCTACACCTTC
TRBV3-1/TRBV3-2,TRBJ1-3,-,-,CASSQGGGAGNTIYF,TGTGCCAGCAGCCAAGGGGGGGGAGCTGGAAACACCATATATTTT
TRBV6-6,TRBJ1-2,-,-,CASSYGAENYGYTF,TGTGCCAGCAGTTACGGGGCGGAGAACTATGGCTACACCTTC
TRBV11-3,TRBJ2-2,-,TRBD1,CASSPGTGYPAKNTGELFF,TGTGCCAGCAGCCCCGGGACAGGCTACCCGGCAAAGAACACCGGGGAGCTGTTTTTT
TRBV7-2,TRBJ1-1,-,-,CASSLASGLWNTEAFF,TGTGCCAGCAGCTTAGCCTCTGGTTTATGGAACACTGAAGCTTTCTTT
TRBV27,TRBJ1-6,-,-,CASSLGARDSPLHF,TGTGCCAGCAGTTTAGGGGCTCGGGATTCACCCCTCCACTTT
TRBV24-1,TRBJ2-7,-,TRBD1,CATSEKGQGVYEQYF,TGTGCCACCAGTGAGAAAGGACAGGGTGTCTACGAGCAGTACTTC
TRBV5-4,TRBJ1-1,-,-,CASTLPGKTNTEAFF,TGTGCCAGCACTCTCCCCGGGAAGACGAACACTGAAGCTTTCTTT
TRBV5-1,TRBJ1-1,few,-,CASSLDRGRQEAFF,TGCGCCAGCAGCTTGGATCGCGGCAGGCAAGAAGCTTTCTTT